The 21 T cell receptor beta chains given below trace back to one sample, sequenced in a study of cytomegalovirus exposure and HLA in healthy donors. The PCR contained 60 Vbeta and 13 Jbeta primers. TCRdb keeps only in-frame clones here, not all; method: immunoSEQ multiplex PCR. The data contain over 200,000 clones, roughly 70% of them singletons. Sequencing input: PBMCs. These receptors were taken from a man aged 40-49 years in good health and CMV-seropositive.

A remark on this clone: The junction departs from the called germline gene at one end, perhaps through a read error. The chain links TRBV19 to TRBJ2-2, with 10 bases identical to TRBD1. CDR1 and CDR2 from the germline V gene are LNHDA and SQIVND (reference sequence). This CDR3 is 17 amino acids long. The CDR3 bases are TGTGCCAGTAGTCCCCGGGACAGGGGTTCGAACGCCGGGGAGCTGTTTTTT. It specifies CASSPRDRGSNAGELFF.

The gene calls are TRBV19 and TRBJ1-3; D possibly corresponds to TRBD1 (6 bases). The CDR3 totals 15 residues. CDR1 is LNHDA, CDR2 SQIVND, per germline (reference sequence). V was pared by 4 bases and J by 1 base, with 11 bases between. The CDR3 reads CASSTIQGSGNTIYF. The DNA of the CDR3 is TGTGCCAGTAGTACCATACAGGGTTCTGGAAACACCATATATTTT. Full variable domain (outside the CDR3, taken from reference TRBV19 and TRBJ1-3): DGGITQSPKYLFRKEGQNVTLSCEQNLNHDAMYWYRQDPGQGLRLIYYSQIVNDFQKGDIAEGYSVSREKKESFPLTVTSAQKNPTAFYLCASSTIQGSGNTIYFGEGSWLTVV.

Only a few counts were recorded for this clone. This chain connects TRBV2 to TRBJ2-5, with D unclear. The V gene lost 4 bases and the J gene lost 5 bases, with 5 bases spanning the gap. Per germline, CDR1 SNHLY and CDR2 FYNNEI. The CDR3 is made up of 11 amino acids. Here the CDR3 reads CASSGRETQYF. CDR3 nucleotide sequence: TGTGCCAGCAGTGGTCGGGAGACCCAGTACTTC.

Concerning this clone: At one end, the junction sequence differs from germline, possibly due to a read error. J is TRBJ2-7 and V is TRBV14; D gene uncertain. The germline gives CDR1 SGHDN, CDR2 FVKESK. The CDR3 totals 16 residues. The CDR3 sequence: CASSQGRFLASNEQYF. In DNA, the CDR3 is TGTGCCAGCAGCCAAGGCCGATTCCTGGCCTCCAACGAGCAGTACTTC.

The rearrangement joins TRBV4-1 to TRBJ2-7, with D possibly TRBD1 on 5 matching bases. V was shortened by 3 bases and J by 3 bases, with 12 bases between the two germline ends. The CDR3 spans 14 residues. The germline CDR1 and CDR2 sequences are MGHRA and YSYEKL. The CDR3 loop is CASSHTTGYYEQYF. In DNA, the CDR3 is TGCGCCAGCAGCCATACTACAGGATACTACGAGCAGTACTTC.

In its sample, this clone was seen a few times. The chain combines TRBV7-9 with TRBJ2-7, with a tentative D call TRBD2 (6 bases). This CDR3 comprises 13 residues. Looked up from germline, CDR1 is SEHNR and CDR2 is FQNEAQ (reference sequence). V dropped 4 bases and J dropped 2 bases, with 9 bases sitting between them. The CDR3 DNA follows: TGTGCCAGCAGCTACGGAGGGACCTACGAGCAGTACTTC. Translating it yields CASSYGGTYEQYF.

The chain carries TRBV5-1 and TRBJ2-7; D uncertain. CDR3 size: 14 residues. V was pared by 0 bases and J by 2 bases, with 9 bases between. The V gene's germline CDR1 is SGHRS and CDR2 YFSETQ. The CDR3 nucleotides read TGCGCCAGCAGCTTGGACGCGGCGGCCTACGAGCAGTACTTC. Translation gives CASSLDAAAYEQYF.

CDR3 DNA: TGTGCCAGCAGCCAGGCGAGAGGGTTGGAAAAACTGTTTTTT. Its protein is CASSQARGLEKLFF. V and J are TRBV14 and TRBJ1-4; the D is unclear. Trimming removed 3 bases from V and 8 bases from J, with 13 bases in between. The CDR3 runs 14 residues. Germline V gene sequence: CDR1 SGHDN, CDR2 FVKESK.

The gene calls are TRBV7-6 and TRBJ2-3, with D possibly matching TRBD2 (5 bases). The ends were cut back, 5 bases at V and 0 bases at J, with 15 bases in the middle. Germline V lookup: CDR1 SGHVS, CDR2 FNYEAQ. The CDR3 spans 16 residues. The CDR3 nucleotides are TGTGCCAGCAGCCCTAGTGGACTCCTTAGCACAGATACGCAGTATTTT. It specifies CASSPSGLLSTDTQYF.

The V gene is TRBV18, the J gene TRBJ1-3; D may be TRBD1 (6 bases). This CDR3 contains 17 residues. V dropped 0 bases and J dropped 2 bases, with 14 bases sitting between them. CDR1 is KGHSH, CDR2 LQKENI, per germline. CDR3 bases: TGTGCCAGCTCACCACCCGGAAACAGGGATACTGGAAACACCATATATTTT. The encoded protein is CASSPPGNRDTGNTIYF.

CDR3 nucleotide sequence: TGTGCCAGCAGCTTACGACTAGCGGGGGGGTCAGATACGCAGTATTTT. Its translation: CASSLRLAGGSDTQYF. V is TRBV7-2 and J is TRBJ2-3; 14 bases are shared with TRBD2. The V gene's germline CDR1 is SGHTA and CDR2 FQGNSA. The CDR3 spans 16 residues. Losses at the gene ends were 2 bases for V and 4 bases for J; bases not matched to a gene: 2.

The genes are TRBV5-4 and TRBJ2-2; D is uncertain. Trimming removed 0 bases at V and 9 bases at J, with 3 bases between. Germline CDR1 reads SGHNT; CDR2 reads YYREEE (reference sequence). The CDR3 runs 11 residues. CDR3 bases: TGTGCCAGCAGCTTGGATAGGGAGCTGTTTTTT. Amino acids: CASSLDRELFF.

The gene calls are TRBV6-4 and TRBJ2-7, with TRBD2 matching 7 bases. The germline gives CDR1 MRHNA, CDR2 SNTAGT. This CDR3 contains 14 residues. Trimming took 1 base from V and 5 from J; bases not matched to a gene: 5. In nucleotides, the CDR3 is TGTGCCAGCAGTGACTTTGGGGGGGGGAACGAGCAGTACTTC. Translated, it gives CASSDFGGGNEQYF.

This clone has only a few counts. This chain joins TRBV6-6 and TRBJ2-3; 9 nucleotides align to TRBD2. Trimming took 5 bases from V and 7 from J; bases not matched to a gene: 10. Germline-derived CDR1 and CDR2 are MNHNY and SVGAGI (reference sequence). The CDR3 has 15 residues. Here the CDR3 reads CASSPSGGSGNTQYF. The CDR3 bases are TGTGCCAGCAGTCCCAGCGGGGGGTCCGGCAATACGCAGTATTTT.

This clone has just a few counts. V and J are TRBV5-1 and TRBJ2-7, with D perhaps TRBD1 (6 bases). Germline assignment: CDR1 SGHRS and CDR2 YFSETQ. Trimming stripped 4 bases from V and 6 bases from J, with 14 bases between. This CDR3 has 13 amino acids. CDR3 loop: CASSLNSGVEQYF. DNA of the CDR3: TGCGCCAGCAGCCTTAACTCAGGGGTCGAGCAGTACTTC.

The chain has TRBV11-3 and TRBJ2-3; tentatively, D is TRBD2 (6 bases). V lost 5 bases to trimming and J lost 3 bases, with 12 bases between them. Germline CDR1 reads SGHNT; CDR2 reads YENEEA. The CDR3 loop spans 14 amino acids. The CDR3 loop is CASSTDGGTDTQYF. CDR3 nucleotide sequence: TGTGCCAGCAGCACAGACGGAGGGACAGATACGCAGTATTTT.

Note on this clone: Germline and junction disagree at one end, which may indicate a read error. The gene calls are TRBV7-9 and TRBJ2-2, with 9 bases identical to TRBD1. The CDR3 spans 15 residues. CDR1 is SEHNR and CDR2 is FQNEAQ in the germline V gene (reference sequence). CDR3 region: CSSSLQTGGTGELFF. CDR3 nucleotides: TGTTCCAGCAGCTTGCAGACAGGGGGGACCGGGGAGCTGTTTTTT.

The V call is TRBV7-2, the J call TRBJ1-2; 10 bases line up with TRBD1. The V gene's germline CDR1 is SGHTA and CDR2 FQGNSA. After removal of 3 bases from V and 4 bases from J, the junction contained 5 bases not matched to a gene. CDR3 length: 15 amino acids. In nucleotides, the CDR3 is TGTGCCAGCAGCTTGGGGACAGGGGTCCCCTATGGCTACACCTTC. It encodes CASSLGTGVPYGYTF.

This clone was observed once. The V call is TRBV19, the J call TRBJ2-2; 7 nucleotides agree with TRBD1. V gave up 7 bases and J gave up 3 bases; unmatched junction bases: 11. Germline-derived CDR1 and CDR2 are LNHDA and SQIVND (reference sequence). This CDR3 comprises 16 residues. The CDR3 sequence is CASTAGTAIYTGELFF. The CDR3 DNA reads TGTGCCAGTACCGCCGGGACAGCAATATACACCGGGGAGCTGTTTTTT.

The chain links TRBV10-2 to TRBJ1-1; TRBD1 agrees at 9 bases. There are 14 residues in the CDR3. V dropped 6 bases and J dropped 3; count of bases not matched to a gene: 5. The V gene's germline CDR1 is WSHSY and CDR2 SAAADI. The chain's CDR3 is CASSPQGADTEAFF. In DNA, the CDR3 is TGCGCCAGCAGCCCACAGGGGGCGGACACTGAAGCTTTCTTT.

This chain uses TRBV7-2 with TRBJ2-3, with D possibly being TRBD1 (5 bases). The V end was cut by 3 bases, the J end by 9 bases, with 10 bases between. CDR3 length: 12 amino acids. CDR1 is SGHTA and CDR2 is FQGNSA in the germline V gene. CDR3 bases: TGTGCCAGCAGCTTCGGTGACAGAACGCAGTATTTT. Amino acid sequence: CASSFGDRTQYF.